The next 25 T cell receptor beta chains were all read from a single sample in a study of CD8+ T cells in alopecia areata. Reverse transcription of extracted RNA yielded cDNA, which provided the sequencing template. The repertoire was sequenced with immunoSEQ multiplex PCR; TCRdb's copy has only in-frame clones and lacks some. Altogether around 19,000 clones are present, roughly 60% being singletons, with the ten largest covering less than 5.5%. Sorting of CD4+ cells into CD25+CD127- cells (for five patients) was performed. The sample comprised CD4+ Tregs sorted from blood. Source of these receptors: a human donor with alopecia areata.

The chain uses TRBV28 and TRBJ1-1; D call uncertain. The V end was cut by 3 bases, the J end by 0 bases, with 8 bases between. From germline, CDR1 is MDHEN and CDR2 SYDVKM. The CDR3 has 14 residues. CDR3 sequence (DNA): TGTGCCAGCAGTTTGATTACAGTGAACACTGAAGCTTTCTTT. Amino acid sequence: CASSLITVNTEAFF. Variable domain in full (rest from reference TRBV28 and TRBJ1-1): DVKVTQSSRYLVKRTGEKVFLECVQDMDHENMFWYRQDPGLGLRLIYFSYDVKMKEKGDIPEGYSVSREKKERFSLILESASTNQTSMYLCASSLITVNTEAFFGQGTRLTVV.

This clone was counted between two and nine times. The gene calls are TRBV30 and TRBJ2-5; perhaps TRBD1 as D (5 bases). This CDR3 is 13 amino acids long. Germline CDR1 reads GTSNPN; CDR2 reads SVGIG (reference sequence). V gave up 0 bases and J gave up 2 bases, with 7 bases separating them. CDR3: CAWSVKGQETQYF. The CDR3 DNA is TGTGCCTGGAGTGTGAAGGGGCAAGAGACCCAGTACTTC.

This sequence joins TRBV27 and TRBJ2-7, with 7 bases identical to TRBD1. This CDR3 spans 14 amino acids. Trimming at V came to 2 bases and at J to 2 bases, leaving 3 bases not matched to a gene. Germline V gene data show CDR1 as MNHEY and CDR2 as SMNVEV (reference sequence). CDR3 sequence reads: CASSLGTATYEQYF. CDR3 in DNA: TGTGCCAGCAGTTTAGGGACAGCCACCTACGAGCAGTACTTC.

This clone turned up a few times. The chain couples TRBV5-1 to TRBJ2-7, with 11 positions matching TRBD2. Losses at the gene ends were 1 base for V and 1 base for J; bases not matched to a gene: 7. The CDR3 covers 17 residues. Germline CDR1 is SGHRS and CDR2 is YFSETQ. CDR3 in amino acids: CASSLTQLAGVSYEQYF. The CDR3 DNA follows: TGCGCCAGCAGCTTGACCCAACTAGCGGGAGTTTCCTACGAGCAGTACTTC. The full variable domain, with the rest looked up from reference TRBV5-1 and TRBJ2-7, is KAGVTQTPRYLIKTRGQQVTLSCSPISGHRSVSWYQQTPGQGLQFLFEYFSETQRNKGNFPGRFSGRQFSNSRSEMNVSTLELGDSALYLCASSLTQLAGVSYEQYFGPGTRLTVT.

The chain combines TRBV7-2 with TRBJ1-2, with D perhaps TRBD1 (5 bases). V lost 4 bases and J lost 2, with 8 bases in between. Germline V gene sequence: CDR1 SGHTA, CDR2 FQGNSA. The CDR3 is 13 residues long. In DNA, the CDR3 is TGTGCCAGCAGCTCCCGACAGAACTATGGCTACACCTTC. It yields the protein CASSSRQNYGYTF.

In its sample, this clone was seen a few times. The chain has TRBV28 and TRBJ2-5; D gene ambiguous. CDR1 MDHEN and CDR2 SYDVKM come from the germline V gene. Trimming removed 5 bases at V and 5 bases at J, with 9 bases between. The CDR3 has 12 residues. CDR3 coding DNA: TGTGCCAGCAGTAGTACGTACGAGACCCAGTACTTC. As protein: CASSSTYETQYF.

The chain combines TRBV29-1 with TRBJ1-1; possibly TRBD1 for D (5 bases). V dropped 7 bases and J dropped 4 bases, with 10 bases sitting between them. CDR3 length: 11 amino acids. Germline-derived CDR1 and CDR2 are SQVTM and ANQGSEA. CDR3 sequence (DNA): TGCAGCGGAGAGGGGAGCACTGAAGCTTTCTTT. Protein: CSGEGSTEAFF.

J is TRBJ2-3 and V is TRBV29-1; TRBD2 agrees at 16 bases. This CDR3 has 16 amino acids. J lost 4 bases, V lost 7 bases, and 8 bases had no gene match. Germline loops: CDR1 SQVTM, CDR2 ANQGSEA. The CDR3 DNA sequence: TGCAGCGCCGGGACTAGCGGGGGGGCCATTGCAGATACGCAGTATTTT. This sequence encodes CSAGTSGGAIADTQYF.

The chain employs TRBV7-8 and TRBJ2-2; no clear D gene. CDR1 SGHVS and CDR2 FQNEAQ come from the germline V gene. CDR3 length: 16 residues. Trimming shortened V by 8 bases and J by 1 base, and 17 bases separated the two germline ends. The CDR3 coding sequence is TGTGCCAGCGCTGGAACGAGGCGTAGGAACACCGGGGAGCTGTTTTTT. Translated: CASAGTRRRNTGELFF.

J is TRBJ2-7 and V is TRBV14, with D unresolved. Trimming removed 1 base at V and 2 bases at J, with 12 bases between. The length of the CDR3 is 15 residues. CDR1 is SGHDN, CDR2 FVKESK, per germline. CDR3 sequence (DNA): TGTGCCAGCAGCCAAGTTCTCGCACCTCCCTACGAGCAGTACTTC. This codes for CASSQVLAPPYEQYF.

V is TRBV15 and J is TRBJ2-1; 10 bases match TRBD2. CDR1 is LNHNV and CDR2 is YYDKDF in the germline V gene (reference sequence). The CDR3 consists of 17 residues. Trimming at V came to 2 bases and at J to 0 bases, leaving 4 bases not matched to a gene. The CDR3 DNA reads TGTGCCACCAGCAGACTAGCGGGAGTGAACTCCTACAATGAGCAGTTCTTC. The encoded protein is CATSRLAGVNSYNEQFF.

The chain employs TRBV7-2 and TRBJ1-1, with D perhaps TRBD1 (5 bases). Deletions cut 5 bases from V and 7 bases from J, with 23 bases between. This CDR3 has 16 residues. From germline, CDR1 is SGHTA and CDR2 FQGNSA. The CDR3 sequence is CASSEQEYIQDGEAFF. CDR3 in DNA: TGTGCCAGCAGCGAACAGGAGTACATCCAGGACGGTGAAGCTTTCTTT.

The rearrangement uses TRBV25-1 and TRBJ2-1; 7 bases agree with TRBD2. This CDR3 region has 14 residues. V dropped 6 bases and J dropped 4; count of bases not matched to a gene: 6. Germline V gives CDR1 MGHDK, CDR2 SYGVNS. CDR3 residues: CASSGGSQYNEQFF. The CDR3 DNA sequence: TGTGCCAGCAGCGGCGGGAGTCAGTACAATGAGCAGTTCTTC.

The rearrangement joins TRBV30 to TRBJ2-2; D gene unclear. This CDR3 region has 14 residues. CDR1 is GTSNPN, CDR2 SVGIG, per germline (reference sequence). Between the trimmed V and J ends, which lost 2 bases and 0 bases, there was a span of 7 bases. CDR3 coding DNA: TGTGCCTGGAGTTTGGGGACGAACACCGGGGAGCTGTTTTTT. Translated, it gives CAWSLGTNTGELFF.

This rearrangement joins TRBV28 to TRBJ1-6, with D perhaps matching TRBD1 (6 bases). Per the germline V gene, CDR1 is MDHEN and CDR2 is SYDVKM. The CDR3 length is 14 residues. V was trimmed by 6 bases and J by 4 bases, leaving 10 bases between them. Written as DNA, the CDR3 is TGTGCCAGCAGCCCGGGACATTATAATTCACCCCTCCACTTT. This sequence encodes CASSPGHYNSPLHF.

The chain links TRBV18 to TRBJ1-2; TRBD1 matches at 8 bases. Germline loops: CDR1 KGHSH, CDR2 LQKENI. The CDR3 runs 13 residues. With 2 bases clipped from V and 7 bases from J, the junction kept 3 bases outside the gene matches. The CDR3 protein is CASSPGDRRGYTF. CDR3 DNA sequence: TGTGCCAGCTCACCAGGGGACAGGCGTGGCTACACCTTC.

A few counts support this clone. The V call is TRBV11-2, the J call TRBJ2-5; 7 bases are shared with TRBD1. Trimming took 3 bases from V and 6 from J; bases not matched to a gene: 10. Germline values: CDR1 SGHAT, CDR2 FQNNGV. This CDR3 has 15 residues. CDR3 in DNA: TGTGCCAGCAGCTTTTCGACAGGGCCGGGGCAGACCCAGTACTTC. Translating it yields CASSFSTGPGQTQYF.

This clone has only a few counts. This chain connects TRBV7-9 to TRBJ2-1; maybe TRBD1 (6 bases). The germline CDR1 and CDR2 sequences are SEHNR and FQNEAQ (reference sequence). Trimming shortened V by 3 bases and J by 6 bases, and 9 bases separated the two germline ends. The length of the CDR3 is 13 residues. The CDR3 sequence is CASSLTQGNEQFF. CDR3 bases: TGTGCCAGCAGCTTGACACAGGGCAATGAGCAGTTCTTC.

The CDR3 DNA sequence: TGTGCCAGCAGTTTAGGGATTAGCGGGATTTACAATGAGCAGTTCTTC. Its translation is CASSLGISGIYNEQFF. The chain combines TRBV28 with TRBJ2-1, with 8 bases lining up with TRBD2. The V gene's germline CDR1 is MDHEN and CDR2 SYDVKM. The V and J ends lost 2 bases and 4 bases, in that order; junction bases with no gene match: 7. The CDR3 loop spans 16 amino acids.

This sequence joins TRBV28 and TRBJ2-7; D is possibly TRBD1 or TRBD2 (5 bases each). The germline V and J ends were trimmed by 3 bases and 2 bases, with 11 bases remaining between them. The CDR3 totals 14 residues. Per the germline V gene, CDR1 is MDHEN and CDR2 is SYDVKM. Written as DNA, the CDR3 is TGTGCCAGCAGTTTCTCGGGGCCAACCTACGAGCAGTACTTC. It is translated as CASSFSGPTYEQYF.

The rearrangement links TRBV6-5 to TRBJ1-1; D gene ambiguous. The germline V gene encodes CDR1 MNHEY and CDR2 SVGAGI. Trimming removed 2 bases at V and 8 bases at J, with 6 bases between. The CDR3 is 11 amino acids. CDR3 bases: TGTGCCAGCAGTTACCGGAGAGAAGCTTTCTTT. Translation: CASSYRREAFF.

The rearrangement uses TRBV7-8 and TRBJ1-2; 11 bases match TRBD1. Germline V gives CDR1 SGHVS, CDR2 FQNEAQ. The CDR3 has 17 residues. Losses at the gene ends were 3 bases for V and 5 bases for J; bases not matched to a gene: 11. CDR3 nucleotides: TGTGCCAGCAGCTTGGGACAGGGGGGGATGCTATATTATGGCTACACCTTC. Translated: CASSLGQGGMLYYGYTF.

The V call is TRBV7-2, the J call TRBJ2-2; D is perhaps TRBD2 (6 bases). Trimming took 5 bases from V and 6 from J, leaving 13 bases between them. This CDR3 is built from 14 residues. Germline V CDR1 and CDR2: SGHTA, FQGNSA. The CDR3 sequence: CASSEGASAGELFF. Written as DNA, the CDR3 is TGTGCCAGCAGCGAAGGGGCTAGCGCCGGGGAGCTGTTTTTT. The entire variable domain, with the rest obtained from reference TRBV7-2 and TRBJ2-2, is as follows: GAGVSQSPSNKVTEKGKDVELRCDPISGHTALYWYRQSLGQGLEFLIYFQGNSAPDKSGLPSDRFSAERTGGSVSTLTIQRTQQEDSAVYLCASSEGASAGELFFGEGSRLTVL.

This CDR3 reads CASSPGQGQGGADTQYF. CDR3 coding DNA: TGTGCCAGCAGCCCTGGACAGGGACAGGGAGGCGCAGATACGCAGTATTTT. The chain employs TRBV11-3 and TRBJ2-3, with TRBD1 identical over 9 bases. V was clipped by 5 bases and J by 4 bases; unmatched bases: 13. The CDR3 covers 17 residues. The V gene's germline CDR1 is SGHNT and CDR2 YENEEA.

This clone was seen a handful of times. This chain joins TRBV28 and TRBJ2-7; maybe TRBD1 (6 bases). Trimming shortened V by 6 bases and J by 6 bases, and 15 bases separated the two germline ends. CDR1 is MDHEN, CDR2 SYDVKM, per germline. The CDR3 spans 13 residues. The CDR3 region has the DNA TGTGCCAGCAGCTCAACAGGGATGCCCGAGCAGTACTTC. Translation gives CASSSTGMPEQYF.